Shown below are 27 T cell receptor beta chains from a single sample sequenced in a study of blood T cell repertoires in COVID-19. Assay: immunoSEQ multiplex PCR; the TCRdb copy retains only in-frame clones and omits some. Of approximately 350,000 clones in the sample, 70% to 90% were seen once. The sequenced sample was peripheral blood. The source of these receptors is a woman aged 55-70 years with COVID-19, enrolled during active disease.

The rearrangement links TRBV7-7 to TRBJ2-5; D is perhaps TRBD1 (6 bases). Looked up from germline, CDR1 is SSHAT and CDR2 is FNYEAQ (reference sequence). The CDR3 has 15 residues. V was pared by 5 bases and J by 0 bases, with 13 bases between. In DNA, the CDR3 is TGTGCCAGCAGCCCAGGGACACCGTACCAAGAGACCCAGTACTTC. This gives the protein CASSPGTPYQETQYF.

The chain uses TRBV30 and TRBJ1-5; tentative D call: TRBD1 (5 bases). Trimming stripped 1 base from V and 0 bases from J, with 16 bases between. This CDR3 spans 17 amino acids. The germline gives CDR1 GTSNPN, CDR2 SVGIG (reference sequence). CDR3: CAWSAGPDRASNQPQHF. The CDR3 DNA sequence: TGTGCCTGGAGTGCCGGCCCCGACAGAGCTAGCAATCAGCCCCAGCATTTT. The complete variable domain, with remaining parts taken from reference TRBV30 and TRBJ1-5, reads SQTIHQWPATLVQPVGSPLSLECTVEGTSNPNLYWYRQAAGRGLQLLFYSVGIGQISSEVPQNLSASRPQDRQFILSSKKLLLSDSGFYLCAWSAGPDRASNQPQHFGDGTRLSIL.

The CDR3 is CSASPGIWEKLFF. Written as DNA, the CDR3 is TGCAGTGCTAGTCCGGGGATTTGGGAAAAACTGTTTTTT. This chain links TRBV20-1 with TRBJ1-4; D ambiguous. Germline values: CDR1 DFQATT, CDR2 SNEGSKA (reference sequence). This CDR3 comprises 13 residues. V was cut by 3 bases and J by 8 bases, with 13 bases left in between.

The J gene is TRBJ1-5, the V gene TRBV5-4; D might be TRBD1 (6 bases). The CDR3 loop spans 14 amino acids. V was clipped by 1 base and J by 4 bases, with 9 bases between them. The germline V gene has CDR1 SGHNT and CDR2 YYREEE (reference sequence). DNA of the CDR3: TGTGCCAGCAGCTTGAAGGGGGGGAATCAGCCCCAGCATTTT. As protein: CASSLKGGNQPQHF.

This clone was detected a few times. This rearrangement joins TRBV4-3 to TRBJ1-2; D possibly corresponds to TRBD1 (5 bases). This CDR3 has 13 residues. V lost 5 bases, J lost 3 bases, and 10 bases lay in between. Germline CDR1 is LGHNA and CDR2 is YSLEER. CDR3 in DNA: TGCGCCAGCAGCAGGGGTTCTTACTATGGCTACACCTTC. Protein: CASSRGSYYGYTF.

This rearrangement joins TRBV30 to TRBJ2-7, with 9 bases matching TRBD1. Germline lookup yields CDR1 GTSNPN and CDR2 SVGIG (reference sequence). Trimming at V came to 2 bases and at J to 5 bases, leaving 4 bases not matched to a gene. This CDR3 contains 13 residues. The chain's CDR3 is CAWSKGQGDEQYF. CDR3 coding DNA: TGTGCCTGGAGTAAGGGACAGGGCGACGAGCAGTACTTC. Looking up the rest from reference TRBV30 and TRBJ2-7 gives the full variable domain: SQTIHQWPATLVQPVGSPLSLECTVEGTSNPNLYWYRQAAGRGLQLLFYSVGIGQISSEVPQNLSASRPQDRQFILSSKKLLLSDSGFYLCAWSKGQGDEQYFGPGTRLTVT.

The J gene is TRBJ2-2, the V gene TRBV5-6; D possibly corresponds to TRBD1 (6 bases). The CDR3 has 14 amino acids. Deletions cut 6 bases from V and 1 base from J, with 10 bases between. Germline CDR1 reads SGHDT; CDR2 reads YYEEEE. CDR3 region: CASTRGGNTGELFF. CDR3 sequence (DNA): TGTGCCAGCACCCGAGGGGGGAACACCGGGGAGCTGTTTTTT.

The count of this clone is one. The CDR3 bases are TGCGCCAGCAGCCCGGGGGGGCGCGGTAGGCAAGAGACCCAGTACTTC. Its translation: CASSPGGRGRQETQYF. The chain carries TRBV4-1 and TRBJ2-5, with 8 positions matching TRBD2. The CDR3 spans 16 residues. With V trimmed by 4 bases and J by 2 bases, 9 bases remained unmatched. Germline V gene lookup returns CDR1 MGHRA and CDR2 YSYEKL.

V gene TRBV7-3 combines with J gene TRBJ2-3, with TRBD2 identical over 9 bases. The V segment lost 3 bases and the J segment 5 bases; nucleotides outside the gene matches: 6. There are 15 residues in the CDR3. CDR1 is SGHTA, CDR2 FQGTGA, per germline. The CDR3 nucleotides are TGTGCCAGCAGCTTCGCGGGGGGGCGGATAGATACGCAGTATTTT. This codes for CASSFAGGRIDTQYF.

The V and J genes are TRBV11-3 and TRBJ2-3, with 10 bases matching TRBD1. J was trimmed by 6 bases and V by 5 bases; bases with no gene match: 8. The CDR3 sequence is 15 residues long. CDR1 is SGHNT, CDR2 YENEEA, per germline. This CDR3 reads CASSPGTGVVDTQYF. The CDR3 DNA reads TGTGCCAGCAGCCCTGGGACAGGGGTGGTGGATACGCAGTATTTT. Drawing the rest from reference TRBV11-3 and TRBJ2-3, the complete variable domain is EAGVVQSPRYKIIEKKQPVAFWCNPISGHNTLYWYLQNLGQGPELLIRYENEEAVDDSQLPKDRFSAERLKGVDSTLKIQPAELGDSAVYLCASSPGTGVVDTQYFGPGTRLTVL.

The chain recombines TRBV19 with TRBJ1-1; TRBD1 might be the D (5 bases). This CDR3 has 13 amino acids. Germline CDR1 LNHDA, CDR2 SQIVND (reference sequence). Between the trimmed V and J ends, which lost 7 bases and 5 bases, there was a span of 14 bases. The CDR3 protein is CASISGGVTEAFF. CDR3 bases: TGTGCCAGTATCTCGGGGGGGGTTACTGAAGCTTTCTTT.

In this sample, this clone turned up a few times. The rearrangement links TRBV5-1 to TRBJ1-1, with 7 bases identical to TRBD1. Germline V gives CDR1 SGHRS, CDR2 YFSETQ. Trimming at V came to 2 bases and at J to 6 bases, leaving 4 bases not matched to a gene. The CDR3 consists of 13 residues. The DNA for the CDR3 is TGCGCCAGCAGCTTTGGGCAGGGGGCTGAAGCTTTCTTT. Amino acids: CASSFGQGAEAFF.

Of note for this clone: At one of its ends the junction is not consistent with the germline gene, which may arise from a read error. The V and J genes are TRBV3-1 (or the pseudogene TRBV3-2) and TRBJ1-1, with 9 bases that match TRBD1. Germline assignment: CDR1 LGHDT and CDR2 YNNKEL (reference sequence). The CDR3 runs 14 residues. The CDR3: CASSQTRTGDTSGF. The CDR3 DNA follows: TGTGCCAGCAGCCAGACCCGGACAGGGGACACTTCAGGCTTT.

The rearrangement links TRBV4-1 to TRBJ2-1, with D unresolved. Between the trimmed V and J ends, which lost 1 base and 2 bases, there was a span of 3 bases. CDR3 size: 13 residues. The V gene's germline CDR1 is MGHRA and CDR2 YSYEKL. The CDR3 spells CASSQVAYNEQFF. The CDR3 DNA is TGCGCCAGCAGCCAAGTCGCCTACAATGAGCAGTTCTTC.

The chain employs TRBV7-9 and TRBJ2-3, with a weak D call TRBD1 (6 bases). Germline V lookup: CDR1 SEHNR, CDR2 FQNEAQ (reference sequence). Trimming removed 5 bases from V and 0 bases from J, with 12 bases in between. CDR3 length equals 15 residues. CDR3: CASSPRTDSTDTQYF. The DNA for the CDR3 is TGTGCCAGCAGCCCGCGGACAGATAGCACAGATACGCAGTATTTT.

The CDR3: CASSLVSGGLQETQYF. The CDR3 DNA follows: TGTGCCAGCAGCTTAGTTAGCGGGGGGCTCCAAGAGACCCAGTACTTC. V is TRBV7-3 and J is TRBJ2-5; 10 bases line up with TRBD2. V lost 2 bases to trimming and J lost 1 base; unmatched junction nucleotides: 4. Germline V gene data show CDR1 as SGHTA and CDR2 as FQGTGA. This CDR3 has 16 residues.

The J gene is TRBJ2-7, the V gene TRBV9, with 13 bases aligning to TRBD2. The CDR3 length is 16 residues. In germline, CDR1 is SGDLS, CDR2 YYNGEE. Losses at the gene ends were 4 bases for V and 2 bases for J; bases not matched to a gene: 6. The CDR3 loop reads CASSPRGLAGTYEQYF. DNA of the CDR3: TGTGCCAGCAGCCCCCGGGGACTAGCGGGGACCTACGAGCAGTACTTC.

This chain links TRBV7-8 with TRBJ1-1, with D hard to call. Germline V gene data show CDR1 as SGHVS and CDR2 as FQNEAQ. Trimming took off 2 bases at V and 6 bases at J, with 10 bases between the two ends. The CDR3 runs 13 residues. Here the CDR3 reads CASSLFFQAEAFF. In DNA form, the CDR3 reads TGTGCCAGCAGCTTATTTTTCCAGGCTGAAGCTTTCTTT.

The chain is built from TRBV11-2 and TRBJ1-5, with no clear D. Germline values: CDR1 SGHAT, CDR2 FQNNGV. The CDR3 has 13 amino acids. Trimming removed 1 base from V and 5 bases from J, with 6 bases in between. CDR3 protein: CASSLGEDQPQHF. The CDR3 DNA reads TGTGCCAGCAGCTTAGGAGAAGATCAGCCCCAGCATTTT.

The rearrangement uses TRBV7-6 and TRBJ2-3; the match to TRBD1 covers 7 bases. V was clipped by 5 bases and J by 5 bases; unmatched bases: 13. This CDR3 has 16 residues. Germline CDR1 reads SGHVS; CDR2 reads FNYEAQ. Here the CDR3 reads CASSHPRQGREDTQYF. The DNA of the CDR3 is TGTGCCAGCAGCCACCCGCGACAGGGTAGGGAAGATACGCAGTATTTT.

This chain uses TRBV11-3 with TRBJ2-5; tentatively, D is TRBD1 (6 bases). The CDR3 covers 14 residues. V was shortened by 1 base and J by 10 bases, with 16 bases between the two germline ends. Per germline, CDR1 SGHNT and CDR2 YENEEA. The CDR3 here is CASSLGTVKRSQYF. DNA for the CDR3: TGTGCCAGCAGCTTAGGGACAGTGAAGAGAAGCCAGTACTTC.

This clone was picked up a small number of times. This chain links TRBV4-1 with TRBJ2-4, with D uncertain. The CDR3 covers 14 residues. With 1 base removed from V and 0 bases from J, the gap between germline ends came to 4 bases. Germline CDR1 MGHRA, CDR2 YSYEKL. This chain's CDR3 is CASSQGLAKNIQYF. The CDR3 coding sequence is TGCGCCAGCAGCCAAGGACTAGCCAAAAACATTCAGTACTTC.

The chain carries TRBV7-6 and TRBJ2-5; D ambiguous. Trimming cost V 0 bases and J 5 bases, with 7 bases left between them. CDR3 length: 13 amino acids. In germline, CDR1 is SGHVS, CDR2 FNYEAQ. CDR3 bases: TGTGCCAGCAGCTTAGCATTGAGGGAGACCCAGTACTTC. It specifies CASSLALRETQYF. Together with reference TRBV7-6 and TRBJ2-5, the CDR3 gives the full variable domain: GAGVSQSPRYKVTKRGQDVALRCDPISGHVSLYWYRQALGQGPEFLTYFNYEAQQDKSGLPNDRFSAERPEGSISTLTIQRTEQRDSAMYRCASSLALRETQYFGPGTRLLVL.

The rearrangement links TRBV6-5 to TRBJ1-1; 9 bases match TRBD1. V lost 4 bases, J lost 5 bases, and 11 bases stayed unmatched. Germline loops: CDR1 MNHEY, CDR2 SVGAGI. The length of the CDR3 is 16 residues. The CDR3 protein is CASSFSGTGFWTEAFF. CDR3 sequence (DNA): TGTGCCAGCAGTTTCTCCGGGACAGGGTTTTGGACTGAAGCTTTCTTT.

The chain's CDR3 is CASSPSGTSGNSPLHF. CDR3 nucleotides: TGTGCCAGCAGCCCTTCCGGGACATCCGGGAATTCACCCCTCCACTTT. This chain links TRBV9 with TRBJ1-6; perhaps TRBD1 as D (6 bases). The CDR3 covers 16 residues. V was cut by 4 bases and J by 7 bases, with 18 bases left in between. Germline V gives CDR1 SGDLS, CDR2 YYNGEE. The full variable domain, with the rest looked up from reference TRBV9 and TRBJ1-6, is DSGVTQTPKHLITATGQRVTLRCSPRSGDLSVYWYQQSLDQGLQFLIQYYNGEERAKGNILERFSAQQFPDLHSELNLSSLELGDSALYFCASSPSGTSGNSPLHFGNGTRLTVT.

V and J are TRBV3-1 (or the pseudogene TRBV3-2) and TRBJ1-4, with D perhaps matching TRBD1 (6 bases). The germline V gene encodes CDR1 LGHDT and CDR2 YNNKEL (reference sequence). V lost 4 bases to trimming and J lost 7 bases, with 10 bases between them. The CDR3 length is 13 residues. The CDR3 is CASSRGGSEKLFF. In DNA, the CDR3 is TGTGCCAGCAGCCGAGGGGGTAGTGAAAAACTGTTTTTT.

The table lists this clone with a few counts. Here the CDR3 reads CAWSISGLYNSPLHF. CDR3 DNA: TGTGCCTGGAGTATCTCTGGGCTCTATAATTCACCCCTCCACTTT. The chain joins TRBV30 to TRBJ1-6; D unclear. The germline V gene encodes CDR1 GTSNPN and CDR2 SVGIG (reference sequence). V lost 2 bases, J lost 3 bases, and 11 bases lay in between. This CDR3 has 15 residues.